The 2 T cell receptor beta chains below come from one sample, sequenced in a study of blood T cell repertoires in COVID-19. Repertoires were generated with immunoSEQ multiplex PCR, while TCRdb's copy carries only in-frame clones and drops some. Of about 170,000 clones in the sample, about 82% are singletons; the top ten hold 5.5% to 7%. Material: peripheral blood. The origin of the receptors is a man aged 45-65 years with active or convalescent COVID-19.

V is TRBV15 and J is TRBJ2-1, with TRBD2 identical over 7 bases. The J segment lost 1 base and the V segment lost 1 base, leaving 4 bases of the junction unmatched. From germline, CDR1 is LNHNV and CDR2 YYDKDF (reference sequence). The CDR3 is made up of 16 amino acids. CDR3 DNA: TGTGCCACCAGCAGAGGAGGCGGGAGTTCCTACAATGAGCAGTTCTTC. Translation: CATSRGGGSSYNEQFF.

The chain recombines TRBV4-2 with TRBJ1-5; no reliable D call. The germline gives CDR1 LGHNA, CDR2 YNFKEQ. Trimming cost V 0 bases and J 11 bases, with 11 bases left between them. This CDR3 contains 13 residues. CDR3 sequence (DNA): TGTGCCAGCAGCCAAGAGGGAGGAGTGGCCCAGCATTTT. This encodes CASSQEGGVAQHF.